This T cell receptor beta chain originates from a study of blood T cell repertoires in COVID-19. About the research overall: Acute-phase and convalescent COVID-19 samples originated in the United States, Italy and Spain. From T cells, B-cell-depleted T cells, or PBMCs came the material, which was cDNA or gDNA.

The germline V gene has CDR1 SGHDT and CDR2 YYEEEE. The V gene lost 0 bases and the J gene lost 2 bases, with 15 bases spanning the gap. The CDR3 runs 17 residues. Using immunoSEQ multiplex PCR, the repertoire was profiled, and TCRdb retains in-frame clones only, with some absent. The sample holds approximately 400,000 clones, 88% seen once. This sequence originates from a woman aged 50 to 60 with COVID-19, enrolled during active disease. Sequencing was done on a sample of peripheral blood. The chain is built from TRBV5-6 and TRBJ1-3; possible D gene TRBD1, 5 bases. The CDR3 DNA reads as TGTGCCAGCAGCTTGGGGTCAGGGATCTTTGCTGGAAACACCATATATTTT. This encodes CASSLGSGIFAGNTIYF.